These 23 T cell receptor beta chains originate from one sample sequenced in a study of OX40 agonist ivuxolimab in advanced cancers. The method was immunoSEQ multiplex PCR; TCRdb's version includes in-frame clones alone and lacks a portion of them. The sample contains 70,000 to 95,000 clones, around four fifths of which appear only once. The source material was CD4+ or CD8+ T cells sorted from blood, sampled in a trial of the OX40 agonist ivuxolimab. These receptors all stem from an adult with an advanced solid tumor such as melanoma, head and neck, liver or kidney cancer.

The V call is TRBV6-5, the J call TRBJ2-1, with 10 bases lining up with TRBD2. This CDR3 contains 16 residues. J gave up 1 base and V 4 bases, and 4 bases lay outside the gene matches. Germline values: CDR1 MNHEY, CDR2 SVGAGI. DNA of the CDR3: TGTGCCAGCAGTTCCCGAGCGGGAGGGTCCTACAATGAGCAGTTCTTC. This codes for CASSSRAGGSYNEQFF.

J is TRBJ2-7 and V is TRBV5-4; D may be TRBD2 (7 bases). This CDR3 contains 13 residues. Germline V gives CDR1 SGHNT, CDR2 YYREEE (reference sequence). The ends were cut back, 2 bases at V and 4 bases at J, with 10 bases in the middle. Here the CDR3 DNA reads TGTGCCAGCAGCTTCCGGGGGGCGTACGAGCAGTACTTC. Amino acids: CASSFRGAYEQYF.

The V call is TRBV5-1, the J call TRBJ2-1; D remains ambiguous. The germline gives CDR1 SGHRS, CDR2 YFSETQ. V was pared by 4 bases and J by 8 bases, with 16 bases between. CDR3 length equals 14 residues. The CDR3 spells CASSPASFQDEQFF. The CDR3 DNA reads TGCGCCAGCAGCCCAGCTAGTTTCCAGGATGAGCAGTTCTTC.

V is TRBV28 and J is TRBJ2-3; TRBD1 aligns across 7 bases. The CDR3 is 15 amino acids. Germline CDR1 is MDHEN and CDR2 is SYDVKM. V lost 6 bases, J lost 10 bases, and 16 bases stayed unmatched. The CDR3 DNA follows: TGTGCCAGCAGCTCTACCGGGACAGCACTTAGGTCGCAGTATTTT. It specifies CASSSTGTALRSQYF.

The J gene is TRBJ1-1, the V gene TRBV7-2; 11 bases agree with TRBD1. From germline, CDR1 is SGHTA and CDR2 FQGNSA. This CDR3 is built from 14 residues. Unmatched junction bases numbered 3, after V lost 4 bases and J lost 5 bases. The CDR3 DNA reads TGTGCCAGCAGCTCGGGACAGGGGGTGACTGAAGCTTTCTTT. This codes for CASSSGQGVTEAFF.

The chain combines TRBV5-8 with TRBJ1-1; a weak D match, TRBD1 (5 bases). Trimming stripped 1 base from V and 7 bases from J, with 14 bases between. The CDR3 runs to 14 residues. Germline CDR1 reads SGHTS; CDR2 reads YDEGEE. The CDR3: CASSLRRGWDEAFF. The CDR3 bases are TGTGCCAGCAGCTTGAGACGGGGGTGGGATGAAGCTTTCTTT.

The CDR3 protein is CASSPGSPRLGGYTF. CDR3 coding DNA: TGTGCCAGCAGCCCGGGGAGTCCTCGCCTGGGGGGCTACACCTTC. The rearrangement uses TRBV5-4 and TRBJ1-2; D not certain. Trimming removed 4 bases at V and 8 bases at J, with 21 bases between. This CDR3 has 15 residues. Germline V CDR1 and CDR2: SGHNT, YYREEE (reference sequence).

V and J are TRBV7-2 and TRBJ1-5; 8 bases are shared with TRBD1. The CDR3 loop spans 15 amino acids. Germline CDR1 SGHTA, CDR2 FQGNSA. V dropped 11 bases and J dropped 2; count of bases not matched to a gene: 11. The CDR3, as DNA: TGTGCCGGAAGACAGGGGCGGGCGGGCAATCAGCCCCAGCATTTT. Amino acids: CAGRQGRAGNQPQHF.

V usage is TRBV5-1 and J usage is TRBJ1-2; no clear D gene. The germline gives CDR1 SGHRS, CDR2 YFSETQ. Between the trimmed V and J ends, which lost 5 bases and 8 bases, there was a span of 16 bases. CDR3 length: 13 amino acids. CDR3 loop: CASSIGYEDGYTF. In DNA, the CDR3 is TGCGCCAGCAGTATAGGGTATGAGGACGGCTACACCTTC.

The J gene is TRBJ1-1, the V gene TRBV11-3, with D uncertain. Germline values: CDR1 SGHNT, CDR2 YENEEA. The V gene lost 8 bases and the J gene lost 4 bases, with 17 bases spanning the gap. This CDR3 has 14 residues. The CDR3 protein is CASAKNGGGTEAFF. The CDR3, as DNA: TGTGCCAGCGCTAAAAACGGAGGTGGCACTGAAGCTTTCTTT.

About this clone: Distinct nucleotide sequences in the sample also encode this CDR3. The CDR3 reads CASSLHTGNNQPQHF. The CDR3 region has the DNA TGCGCCAGCAGCTTGCATACAGGGAACAATCAGCCCCAGCATTTT. V gene TRBV4-1 combines with J gene TRBJ1-5, with D tentatively TRBD1 (6 bases). In germline, CDR1 is MGHRA, CDR2 YSYEKL. This CDR3 has 15 amino acids. V shed 5 bases and J shed 3 bases, with 14 bases lying between them.

This clone showed up just once. The chain carries TRBV19 and TRBJ2-7; no clear D gene. V was shortened by 5 bases and J by 0 bases, with 14 bases between the two germline ends. Germline CDR1 reads LNHDA; CDR2 reads SQIVND (reference sequence). This CDR3 region has 15 residues. CDR3 in amino acids: CASSRTPSSSYEQYF. The CDR3 nucleotides are TGTGCCAGTAGTCGGACCCCCTCGAGCTCCTACGAGCAGTACTTC. The full variable domain, completed using reference TRBV19 and TRBJ2-7, is DGGITQSPKYLFRKEGQNVTLSCEQNLNHDAMYWYRQDPGQGLRLIYYSQIVNDFQKGDIAEGYSVSREKKESFPLTVTSAQKNPTAFYLCASSRTPSSSYEQYFGPGTRLTVT.

This clone appeared a single time. The rearrangement links TRBV6-6 to TRBJ1-2, with D maybe TRBD1 (5 bases). CDR1 MNHNY and CDR2 SVGAGI come from the germline V gene (reference sequence). The ends were cut back, 2 bases at V and 0 bases at J, with 10 bases in the middle. CDR3 length: 15 residues. CDR3 nucleotide sequence: TGTGCCAGCAGTTACAAGGGGAGGGCTAACTATGGCTACACCTTC. Protein sequence: CASSYKGRANYGYTF.

This sequence joins TRBV7-2 and TRBJ2-7, with 10 bases lining up with TRBD1. The trim removed 1 base at V and 3 bases at J, leaving 3 bases unmatched. CDR3 size: 15 residues. Germline loops: CDR1 SGHTA, CDR2 FQGNSA. The CDR3 sequence is CASSLGQGALYEQYF. The CDR3 nucleotides are TGTGCCAGCAGCTTAGGACAGGGGGCCCTCTACGAGCAGTACTTC.

The chain is built from TRBV28 and TRBJ1-4; TRBD1 matches 12 bases. Germline trimming cut 2 bases from V and 7 bases from J; bases unmatched to any gene: 2. The CDR3 has 15 amino acids. CDR1 and CDR2 (germline): MDHEN, SYDVKM. This CDR3 reads CASSLVGQGAEKLFF. The CDR3 region has the DNA TGTGCCAGCAGTTTAGTGGGACAGGGGGCTGAAAAACTGTTTTTT.

The genes are TRBV13 and TRBJ2-7; TRBD1 matches 8 bases. The length of the CDR3 is 14 residues. The germline V gene has CDR1 PRHDT and CDR2 FYEKMQ (reference sequence). Unmatched junction bases numbered 8, after V lost 4 bases and J lost 6 bases. CDR3 region: CASSSRQGIGEQYF. The CDR3, as DNA: TGTGCCAGCAGCTCCCGACAGGGGATAGGCGAGCAGTACTTC.

V gene TRBV7-2 combines with J gene TRBJ2-1, with D perhaps matching TRBD2 (5 bases). Germline V gives CDR1 SGHTA, CDR2 FQGNSA. This CDR3 is built from 14 residues. The V gene lost 1 base and the J gene lost 2 bases, with 6 bases spanning the gap. In DNA, the CDR3 is TGTGCCAGCAGCTTAGAAGCGGCCTACAATGAGCAGTTCTTC. As protein: CASSLEAAYNEQFF.

This clone was seen only once. The chain uses TRBV30 and TRBJ2-2; tentative D call: TRBD1 (6 bases). CDR1 and CDR2 from the germline V gene are GTSNPN and SVGIG (reference sequence). The V end was cut by 1 base, the J end by 8 bases, with 17 bases between. CDR3 size: 15 residues. CDR3 residues: CAWSGLDSLGGELFF. CDR3 nucleotides: TGTGCCTGGAGTGGATTGGACAGTCTGGGTGGGGAGCTGTTTTTT.

The chain carries TRBV27 and TRBJ1-2; TRBD1 matches at 7 bases. V shed 3 bases, J shed 0 bases, and the junction held 7 bases outside the gene matches. The germline CDR1 and CDR2 sequences are MNHEY and SMNVEV (reference sequence). This CDR3 spans 16 amino acids. This CDR3 reads CASSFRQGQANYGYTF. Written as DNA, the CDR3 is TGTGCCAGCAGTTTCCGACAGGGTCAGGCTAACTATGGCTACACCTTC.

This clone has just one count. This sequence joins TRBV27 and TRBJ2-7; D may correspond to TRBD1 or TRBD2 (5 bases each). CDR1 is MNHEY, CDR2 SMNVEV, per germline (reference sequence). V was pared by 8 bases and J by 7 bases, with 21 bases between. The CDR3 covers 14 residues. DNA for the CDR3: TGTGCCAGCTCCCAGCTGCTCAGGGAGAGGGAGCAGTACTTC. This sequence encodes CASSQLLREREQYF.

The chain joins TRBV5-8 to TRBJ1-4; 9 bases agree with TRBD1. With V trimmed by 2 bases and J by 12 bases, 2 bases remained unmatched. Germline V gene lookup returns CDR1 SGHTS and CDR2 YDEGEE. The CDR3 has 12 amino acids. The CDR3 protein is CASSLQGAELFF. CDR3 DNA: TGTGCCAGCAGCTTACAGGGGGCTGAACTGTTTTTT.

The rearrangement joins TRBV5-4 to TRBJ1-2; D gene uncertain. Between the trimmed V and J ends, which lost 6 bases and 1 base, there was a span of 10 bases. Germline values: CDR1 SGHNT, CDR2 YYREEE (reference sequence). This CDR3 contains 13 residues. The CDR3 region is CASKGELNYGYTF. As DNA, the CDR3 is TGTGCCAGCAAAGGAGAGCTTAACTATGGCTACACCTTC. Full variable domain (remainder filled in from reference TRBV5-4 and TRBJ1-2): ETGVTQSPTHLIKTRGQQVTLRCSSQSGHNTVSWYQQALGQGPQFIFQYYREEENGRGNFPPRFSGLQFPNYSSELNVNALELDDSALYLCASKGELNYGYTFGSGTRLTVV.

The sample holds a few counts of this clone. For the CDR3, the DNA is TGTGCCAGCAGCCCCTGGGGGATTACGCAGTATTTT. This codes for CASSPWGITQYF. This sequence joins TRBV7-9 and TRBJ2-3; TRBD1 or TRBD2 may be the D gene (5 bases each). V lost 5 bases, J lost 8 bases, and 11 bases lay in between. In germline, CDR1 is SEHNR, CDR2 FQNEAQ (reference sequence). There are 12 residues in the CDR3.